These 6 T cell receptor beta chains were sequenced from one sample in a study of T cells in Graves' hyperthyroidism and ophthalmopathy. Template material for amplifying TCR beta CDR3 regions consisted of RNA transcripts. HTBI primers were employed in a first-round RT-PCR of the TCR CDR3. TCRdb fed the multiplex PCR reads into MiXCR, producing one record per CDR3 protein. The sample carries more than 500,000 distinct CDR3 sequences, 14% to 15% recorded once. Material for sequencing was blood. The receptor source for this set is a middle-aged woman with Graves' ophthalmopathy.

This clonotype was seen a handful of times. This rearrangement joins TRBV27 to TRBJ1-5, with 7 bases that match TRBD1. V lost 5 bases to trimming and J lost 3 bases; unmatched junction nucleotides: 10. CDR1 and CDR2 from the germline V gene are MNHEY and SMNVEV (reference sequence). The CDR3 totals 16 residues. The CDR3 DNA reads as TGTGCCAGCAGTGAAGCAGGGGGACTGATCAATCAGCCCCAGCATTTT. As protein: CASSEAGGLINQPQHF.

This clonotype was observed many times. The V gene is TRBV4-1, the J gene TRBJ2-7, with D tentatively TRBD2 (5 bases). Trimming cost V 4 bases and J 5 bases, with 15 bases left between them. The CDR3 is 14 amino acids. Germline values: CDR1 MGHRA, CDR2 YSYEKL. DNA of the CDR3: TGCGCCAGCAGCCCTACCCCCGGGCGGGACGAGCAGTACTTC. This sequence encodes CASSPTPGRDEQYF.

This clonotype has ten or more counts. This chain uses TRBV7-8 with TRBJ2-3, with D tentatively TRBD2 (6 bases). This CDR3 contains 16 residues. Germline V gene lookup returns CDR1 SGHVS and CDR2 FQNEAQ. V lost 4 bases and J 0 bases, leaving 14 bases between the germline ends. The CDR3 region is CASSSSSAGSTDTQYF. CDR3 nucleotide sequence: TGTGCCAGCAGCTCCTCCTCCGCGGGGAGCACAGATACGCAGTATTTT.

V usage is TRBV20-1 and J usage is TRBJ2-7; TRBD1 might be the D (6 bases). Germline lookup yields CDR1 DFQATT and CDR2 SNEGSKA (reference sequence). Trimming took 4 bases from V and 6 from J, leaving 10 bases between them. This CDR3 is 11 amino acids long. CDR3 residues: CSANRVTEQYF. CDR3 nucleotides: TGCAGTGCTAACAGGGTTACCGAGCAGTACTTC.

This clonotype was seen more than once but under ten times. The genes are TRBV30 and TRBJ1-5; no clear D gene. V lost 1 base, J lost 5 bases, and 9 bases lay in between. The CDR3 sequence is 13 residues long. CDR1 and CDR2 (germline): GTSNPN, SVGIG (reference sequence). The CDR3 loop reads CAWSGQKHQPQHF. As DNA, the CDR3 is TGTGCCTGGAGTGGGCAGAAGCATCAGCCCCAGCATTTT.

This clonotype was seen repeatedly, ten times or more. The CDR3 protein is CASSLLRGETQYF. For the CDR3, the DNA is TGTGCCAGCAGCTTACTCCGGGGAGAGACCCAGTACTTC. The chain combines TRBV7-3 with TRBJ2-5; tentative D call: TRBD2 (5 bases). Germline values: CDR1 SGHTA, CDR2 FQGTGA. There are 13 residues in the CDR3. The V end was cut by 2 bases, the J end by 4 bases, with 8 bases between.